The TCR beta chain under discussion was sequenced for a study of siplizumab effects on memory and regulatory T cells. Assay: immunoSEQ multiplex PCR; the TCRdb copy retains only in-frame clones and omits some. The sample lists 100,000 to 110,000 clones, 75% to 95% seen once, with 0.15% in the top ten. The germline V gene encodes CDR1 SGHTA and CDR2 FQGTGA. V was clipped by 5 bases and J by 2 bases, with 12 bases between them. The CDR3 extends over 14 amino acids. The chain combines TRBV7-3 with TRBJ2-5, with D unresolved. The TCR originated in a human donor in good health. Specimen: CD4+ T cells sorted from blood. The CDR3 region is CASSQGNLQETQYF. DNA of the CDR3: TGTGCCAGCAGCCAAGGAAACCTTCAAGAGACCCAGTACTTC. Drawing the rest from reference TRBV7-3 and TRBJ2-5, the complete variable domain is GAGVSQTPSNKVTEKGKYVELRCDPISGHTALYWYRQSLGQGPEFLIYFQGTGAADDSGLPNDRFFAVRPEGSVSTLKIQRTERGDSAVYLCASSQGNLQETQYFGPGTRLLVL.